This T cell receptor (beta chain) was retrieved from a study of cytomegalovirus exposure and HLA in healthy donors. PCR involved 60 Vbeta and 13 Jbeta primers. Profiling relied on immunoSEQ multiplex PCR, and the TCRdb table lists in-frame clones only, not all of them. This sample carries about 78,000 clones, less than 75% of them seen once, and the ten largest clones take around 6%. The germline V gene has CDR1 MDHEN and CDR2 SYDVKM. The CDR3 is 13 amino acids. Concerning this clone: An end of the junction does not agree with germline; a read error may underlie this. Other DNA sequences in this specimen translate into the identical CDR3.

The sample was PBMCs. The clonotype was recovered from a man aged 25 to 40 in good health and CMV-seropositive. J is TRBJ1-6 and V is TRBV28, with TRBD1 matching 7 bases. The CDR3 nucleotides are TGTGCCAGCAACCGGGACAGTAATTCCCCCCTCCACTTT. It yields the protein CASNRDSNSPLHF.